The clone carrying this TCR beta chain was seen a few times. Its antigen remains unknown. Genes and germline come from the mouse. The missing CDR3 end, 1 residue past where the read stops, is filled in from the germline J gene. The time point is: mouse harvest day 14 after allogeneic transplant. Tail vein injection delivered 10^7 T-cell-depleted bone marrow cells and 10^6 splenic CD5+ T cells. The entry originates in a study of tissue T cells after allogeneic stem cell transplantation. TCRbeta CDR3 was sequenced at survey depth with template counts. Repertoires were generated with immunoSEQ multiplex PCR, while TCRdb's copy carries only in-frame clones and drops some. This table holds approximately 3,000 clones, over 40% found once. The length of the CDR3 is 14 residues. Germline V gene lookup returns CDR1 SGHSA and CDR2 FRNQAP. Trimming at V came to 5 bases and at J to 8 bases, leaving 5 bases not matched to a gene.

Study-wide results and limits: Blood and spleen captured only part of the tissue TCR repertoire. Limitations included a small, clinically heterogeneous cohort and limited sampling depth.

V gene TRBV16 combines with J gene TRBJ2-1; 11 positions match TRBD1. The receptor's source is a female BALB/c mouse given C57BL/6 T cells with graft-versus-host disease after an allogeneic hematopoietic cell transplant. The sample comprised gut tissue. CDR3 bases read: TGTGCAAGCAGCGGACAGGGGGCGGGGACTGAGCAGTTC. It translates to CASSGQGAGTEQF. The whole CDR3 region reads CASSGQGAGTEQFF.